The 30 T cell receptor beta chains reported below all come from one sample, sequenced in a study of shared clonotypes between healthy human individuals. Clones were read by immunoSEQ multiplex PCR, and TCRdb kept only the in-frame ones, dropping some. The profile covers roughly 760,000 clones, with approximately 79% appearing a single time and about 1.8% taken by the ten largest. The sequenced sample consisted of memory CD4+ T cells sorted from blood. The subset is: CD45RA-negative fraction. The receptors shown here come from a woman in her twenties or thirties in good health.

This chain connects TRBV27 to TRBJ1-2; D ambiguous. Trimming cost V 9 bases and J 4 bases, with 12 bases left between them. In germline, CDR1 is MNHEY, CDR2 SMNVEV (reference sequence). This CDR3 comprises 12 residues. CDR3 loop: CARRLGFYGYTF. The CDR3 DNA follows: TGTGCCAGGCGTTTGGGTTTCTATGGCTACACCTTC.

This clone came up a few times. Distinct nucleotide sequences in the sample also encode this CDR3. The CDR3 protein is CASSRQGPSYEQYF. The CDR3 DNA sequence: TGTGCCAGTAGTAGACAGGGGCCATCCTACGAGCAGTACTTC. This chain links TRBV19 with TRBJ2-7, with 8 bases aligning to TRBD1. Trimming at V came to 4 bases and at J to 1 base, leaving 3 bases not matched to a gene. Germline V gene sequence: CDR1 LNHDA, CDR2 SQIVND (reference sequence). There are 14 residues in the CDR3.

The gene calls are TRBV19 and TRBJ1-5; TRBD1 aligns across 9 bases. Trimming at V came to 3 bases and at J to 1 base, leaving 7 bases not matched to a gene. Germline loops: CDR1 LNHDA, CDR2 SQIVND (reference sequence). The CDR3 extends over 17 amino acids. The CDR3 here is CASSIGTGRRSNQPQHF. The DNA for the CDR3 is TGTGCCAGTAGTATCGGGACAGGGCGGAGGAGCAATCAGCCCCAGCATTTT.

CDR3 in amino acids: CASRGTTGLHSNQPQHF. The DNA for the CDR3 is TGTGCCAGCAGGGGAACGACAGGCCTACATAGCAATCAGCCCCAGCATTTT. The chain recombines TRBV27 with TRBJ1-5, with a weak D call TRBD1 (6 bases). CDR3 length: 17 amino acids. Trimming cost V 6 bases and J 0 bases, with 18 bases left between them. The germline CDR1 and CDR2 sequences are MNHEY and SMNVEV (reference sequence).

CDR3 loop: CASSLSAAANQPQHF. The DNA for the CDR3 is TGTGCCAGCAGCTTGTCCGCGGCTGCAAATCAGCCCCAGCATTTT. The chain combines TRBV7-2 with TRBJ1-5; D is unclear. CDR1 is SGHTA and CDR2 is FQGNSA in the germline V gene. Between the trimmed V and J ends, which lost 3 bases and 4 bases, there was a span of 13 bases. The CDR3 has 15 amino acids.

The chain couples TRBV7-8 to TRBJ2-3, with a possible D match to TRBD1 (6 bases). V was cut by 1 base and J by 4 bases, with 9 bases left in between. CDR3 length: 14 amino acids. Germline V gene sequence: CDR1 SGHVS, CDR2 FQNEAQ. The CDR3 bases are TGTGCCAGCAGCTTAGACAGGGTTGCAGATACGCAGTATTTT. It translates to CASSLDRVADTQYF.

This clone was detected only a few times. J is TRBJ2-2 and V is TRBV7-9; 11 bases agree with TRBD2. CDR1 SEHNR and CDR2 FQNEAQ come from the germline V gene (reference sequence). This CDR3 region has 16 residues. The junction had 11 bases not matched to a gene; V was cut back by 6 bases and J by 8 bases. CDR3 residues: CASRRGTSGEAGELFF. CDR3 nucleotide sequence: TGTGCCAGCAGACGTGGGACTAGCGGAGAGGCGGGGGAGCTGTTTTTT.

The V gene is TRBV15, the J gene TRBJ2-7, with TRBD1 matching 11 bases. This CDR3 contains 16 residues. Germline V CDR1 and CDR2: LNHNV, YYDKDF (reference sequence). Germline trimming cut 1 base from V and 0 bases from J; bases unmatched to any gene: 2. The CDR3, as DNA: TGTGCCACCAGCAGAGGCGGGACAGGGGGCTCCTACGAGCAGTACTTC. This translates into CATSRGGTGGSYEQYF.

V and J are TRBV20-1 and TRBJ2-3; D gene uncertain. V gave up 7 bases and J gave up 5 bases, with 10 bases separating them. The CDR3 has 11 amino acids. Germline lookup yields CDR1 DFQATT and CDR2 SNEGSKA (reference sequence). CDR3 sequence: CSVPTLDTQYF. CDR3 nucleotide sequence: TGCAGTGTTCCCACTCTAGATACGCAGTATTTT.

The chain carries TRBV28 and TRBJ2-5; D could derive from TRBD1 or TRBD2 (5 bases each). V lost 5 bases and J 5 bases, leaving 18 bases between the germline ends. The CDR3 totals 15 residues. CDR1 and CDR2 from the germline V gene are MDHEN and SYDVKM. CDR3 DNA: TGTGCCAGCAGTCCCGGGACCCCCGGCAGGGAGACCCAGTACTTC. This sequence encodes CASSPGTPGRETQYF.

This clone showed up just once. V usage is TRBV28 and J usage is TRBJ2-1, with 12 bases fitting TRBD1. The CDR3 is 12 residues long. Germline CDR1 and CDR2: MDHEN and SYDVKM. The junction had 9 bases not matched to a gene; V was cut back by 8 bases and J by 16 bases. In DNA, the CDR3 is TGTGCCAGCCAATCCGGGACAGGGGGCTGCTTCTTC. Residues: CASQSGTGGCFF.

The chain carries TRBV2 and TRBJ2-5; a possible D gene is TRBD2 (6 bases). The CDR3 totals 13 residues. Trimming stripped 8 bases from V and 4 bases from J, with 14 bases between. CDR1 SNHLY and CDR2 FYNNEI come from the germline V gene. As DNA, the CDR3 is TGTGCCAGCCTGGGACTGGTAGGAGAGACCCAGTACTTC. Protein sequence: CASLGLVGETQYF.

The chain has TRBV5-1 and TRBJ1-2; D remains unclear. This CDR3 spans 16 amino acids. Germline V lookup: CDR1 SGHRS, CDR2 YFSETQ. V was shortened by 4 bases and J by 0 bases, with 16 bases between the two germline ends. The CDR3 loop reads CASSPTGVTTNYGYTF. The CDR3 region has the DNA TGCGCCAGCAGCCCCACCGGCGTTACTACTAACTATGGCTACACCTTC.

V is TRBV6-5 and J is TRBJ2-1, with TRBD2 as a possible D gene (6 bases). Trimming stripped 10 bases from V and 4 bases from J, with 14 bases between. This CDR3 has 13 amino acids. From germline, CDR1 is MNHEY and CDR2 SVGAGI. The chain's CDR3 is CATRGAEYNEQFF. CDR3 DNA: TGTGCCACACGCGGGGCAGAATACAATGAGCAGTTCTTC.

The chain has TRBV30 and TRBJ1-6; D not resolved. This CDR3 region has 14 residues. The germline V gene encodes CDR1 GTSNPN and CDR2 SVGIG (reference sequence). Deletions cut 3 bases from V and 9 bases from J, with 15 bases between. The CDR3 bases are TGTGCCTGGAGAGAACCCAGTGGGAGTTCACCCCTCCACTTT. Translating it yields CAWREPSGSSPLHF.

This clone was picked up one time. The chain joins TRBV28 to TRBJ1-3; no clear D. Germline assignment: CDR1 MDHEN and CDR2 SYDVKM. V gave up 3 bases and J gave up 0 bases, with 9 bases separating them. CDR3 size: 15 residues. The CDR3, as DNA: TGTGCCAGCAGTTTTTTCGGGGACTCTGGAAACACCATATATTTT. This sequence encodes CASSFFGDSGNTIYF. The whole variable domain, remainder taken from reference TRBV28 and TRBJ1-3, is DVKVTQSSRYLVKRTGEKVFLECVQDMDHENMFWYRQDPGLGLRLIYFSYDVKMKEKGDIPEGYSVSREKKERFSLILESASTNQTSMYLCASSFFGDSGNTIYFGEGSWLTVV.

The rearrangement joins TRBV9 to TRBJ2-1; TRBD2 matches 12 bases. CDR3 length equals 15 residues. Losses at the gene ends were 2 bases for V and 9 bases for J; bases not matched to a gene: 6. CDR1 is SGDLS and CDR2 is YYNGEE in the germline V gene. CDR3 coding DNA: TGTGCCAGCAGCGTTACTAGCGGGAGGAGAAGTGAGCAGTTCTTC. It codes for CASSVTSGRRSEQFF.

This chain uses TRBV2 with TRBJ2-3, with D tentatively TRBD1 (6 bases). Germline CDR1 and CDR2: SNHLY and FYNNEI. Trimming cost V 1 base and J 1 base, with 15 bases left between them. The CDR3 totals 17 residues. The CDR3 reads CASSEELGARRTDTQYF. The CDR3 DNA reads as TGTGCCAGCAGTGAAGAGTTGGGGGCACGCCGCACAGATACGCAGTATTTT.

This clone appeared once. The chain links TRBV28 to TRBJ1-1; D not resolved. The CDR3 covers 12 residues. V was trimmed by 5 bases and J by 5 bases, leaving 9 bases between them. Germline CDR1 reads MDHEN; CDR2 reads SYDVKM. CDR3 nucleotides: TGTGCCAGCAGTGTGGTAGGAACTGAAGCTTTCTTT. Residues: CASSVVGTEAFF.

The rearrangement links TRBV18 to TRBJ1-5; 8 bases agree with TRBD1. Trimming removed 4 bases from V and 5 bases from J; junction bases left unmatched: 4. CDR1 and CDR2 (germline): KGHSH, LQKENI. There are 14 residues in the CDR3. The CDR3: CASSLGQGDQPQHF. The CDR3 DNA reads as TGTGCCAGCTCACTCGGACAGGGAGATCAGCCCCAGCATTTT.

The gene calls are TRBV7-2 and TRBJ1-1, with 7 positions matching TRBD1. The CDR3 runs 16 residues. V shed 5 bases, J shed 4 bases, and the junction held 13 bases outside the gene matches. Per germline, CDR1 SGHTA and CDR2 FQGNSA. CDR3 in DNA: TGTGCCAGCAGCCCCCCGGACAGGCCTAGGAGCACTGAAGCTTTCTTT. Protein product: CASSPPDRPRSTEAFF.

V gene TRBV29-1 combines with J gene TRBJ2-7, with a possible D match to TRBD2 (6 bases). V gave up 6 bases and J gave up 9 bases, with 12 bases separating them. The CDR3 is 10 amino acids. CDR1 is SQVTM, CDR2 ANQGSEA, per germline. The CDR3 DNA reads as TGCAGCGTGAGGGACTCCGCGCAGTACTTC. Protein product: CSVRDSAQYF.

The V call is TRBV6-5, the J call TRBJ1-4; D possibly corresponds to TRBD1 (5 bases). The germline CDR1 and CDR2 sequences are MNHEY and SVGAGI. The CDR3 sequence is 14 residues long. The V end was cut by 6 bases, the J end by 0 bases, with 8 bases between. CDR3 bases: TGTGCCAGCAGCGCGGGGGCAACTAATGAAAAACTGTTTTTT. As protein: CASSAGATNEKLFF.

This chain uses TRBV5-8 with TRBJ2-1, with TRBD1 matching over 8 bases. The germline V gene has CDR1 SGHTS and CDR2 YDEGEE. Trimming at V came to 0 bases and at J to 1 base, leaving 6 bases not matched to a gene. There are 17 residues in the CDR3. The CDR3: CASSLVFGTGSYNEQFF. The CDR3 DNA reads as TGTGCCAGCAGCTTGGTCTTCGGGACAGGATCCTACAATGAGCAGTTCTTC.

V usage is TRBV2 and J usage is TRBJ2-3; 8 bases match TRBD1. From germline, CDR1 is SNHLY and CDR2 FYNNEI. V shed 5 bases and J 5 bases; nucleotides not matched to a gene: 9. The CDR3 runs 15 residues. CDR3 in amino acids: CASSSGQAYQDTQYF. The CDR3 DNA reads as TGTGCCAGCAGTTCGGGACAGGCCTACCAAGATACGCAGTATTTT.

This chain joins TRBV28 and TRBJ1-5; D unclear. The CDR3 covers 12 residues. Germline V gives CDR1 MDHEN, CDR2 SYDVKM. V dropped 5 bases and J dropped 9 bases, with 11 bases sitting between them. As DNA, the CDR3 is TGTGCCAGCAGTCTCCCTCCCAGGCCCCAGCATTTT. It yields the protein CASSLPPRPQHF.

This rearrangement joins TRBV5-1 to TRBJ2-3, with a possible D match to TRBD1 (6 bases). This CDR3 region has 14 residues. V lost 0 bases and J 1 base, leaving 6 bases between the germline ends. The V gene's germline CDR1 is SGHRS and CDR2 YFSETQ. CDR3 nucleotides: TGCGCCAGCAGCTTGGACAGGGGCACAGATACGCAGTATTTT. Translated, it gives CASSLDRGTDTQYF. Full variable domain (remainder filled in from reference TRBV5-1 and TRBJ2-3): KAGVTQTPRYLIKTRGQQVTLSCSPISGHRSVSWYQQTPGQGLQFLFEYFSETQRNKGNFPGRFSGRQFSNSRSEMNVSTLELGDSALYLCASSLDRGTDTQYFGPGTRLTVL.

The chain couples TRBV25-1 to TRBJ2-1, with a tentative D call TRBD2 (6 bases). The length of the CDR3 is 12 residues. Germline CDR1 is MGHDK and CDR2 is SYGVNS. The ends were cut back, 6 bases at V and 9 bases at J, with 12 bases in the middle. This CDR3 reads CASRPTSSEQFF. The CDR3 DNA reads TGTGCCAGCAGACCAACTAGCAGTGAGCAGTTCTTC.

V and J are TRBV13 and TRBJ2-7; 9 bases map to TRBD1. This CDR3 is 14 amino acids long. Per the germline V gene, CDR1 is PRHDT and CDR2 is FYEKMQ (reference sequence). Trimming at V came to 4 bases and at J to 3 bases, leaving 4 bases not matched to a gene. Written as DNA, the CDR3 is TGTGCCAGCAGCTCCGGACAGGGGATCTACGAGCAGTACTTC. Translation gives CASSSGQGIYEQYF.

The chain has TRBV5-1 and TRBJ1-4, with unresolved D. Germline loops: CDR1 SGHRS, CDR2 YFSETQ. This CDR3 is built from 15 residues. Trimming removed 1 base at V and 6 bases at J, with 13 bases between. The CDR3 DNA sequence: TGCGCCAGCAGCTTGAGAGAAGGGTTGGATGAAAAACTGTTTTTT. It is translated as CASSLREGLDEKLFF.